Included here is one T cell receptor (beta chain) sequence, with context. This entry comes from a study of control samples from healthy donors and cancer patients. Germline V gene sequence: CDR1 MNHEY, CDR2 SVGEGT. Trimming stripped 6 bases from V and 2 bases from J, with 13 bases between. CDR3 length: 14 amino acids. Sequenced by immunoSEQ multiplex PCR; TCRdb stores in-frame clones only, minus some. The table shows about 130,000 clones, with about 88% occurring only once. The sequence came from a man aged 50-59 years in good health. V and J are TRBV6-2 or TRBV6-3 and TRBJ1-2, with D unresolved. The sample taken for sequencing was blood. Written as DNA, the CDR3 is TGTGCCAGCAGCTTGATGGGTACAAACTATGGCTACACCTTC. It codes for CASSLMGTNYGYTF.